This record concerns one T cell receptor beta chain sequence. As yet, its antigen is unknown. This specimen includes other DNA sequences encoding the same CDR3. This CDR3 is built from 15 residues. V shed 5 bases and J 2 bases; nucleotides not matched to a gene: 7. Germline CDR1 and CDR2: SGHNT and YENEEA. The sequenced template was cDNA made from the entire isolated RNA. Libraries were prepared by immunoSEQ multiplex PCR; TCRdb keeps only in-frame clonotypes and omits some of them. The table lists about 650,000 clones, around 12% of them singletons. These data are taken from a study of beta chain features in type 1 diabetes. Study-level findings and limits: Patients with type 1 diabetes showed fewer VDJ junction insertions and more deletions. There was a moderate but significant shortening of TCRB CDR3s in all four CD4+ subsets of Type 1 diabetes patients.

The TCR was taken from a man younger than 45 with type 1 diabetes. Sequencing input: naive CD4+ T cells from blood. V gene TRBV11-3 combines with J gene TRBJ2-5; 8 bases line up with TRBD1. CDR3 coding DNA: TGTGCCAGCAGCCGAGACAGGGGTCCTCAAGAGACCCAGTACTTC. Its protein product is CASSRDRGPQETQYF.